This T cell receptor (beta chain) was recovered during a study of shared clonotypes between healthy human individuals (TCRdb year 2020). Regarding the study in general: A few men and two women, aged 18 to 49 years, made up the cohort. For each donor, CD4 naive and CD4 memory were each run on three plates, CD8 naive on two plates, and CD8 memory on one plate. Blood TCR repertoires of five healthy adults were deeply sequenced to estimate repertoire size and the extent of clonotype sharing between individuals. To increase sequencing depth and limit assay-specific biases, different laboratories used diverse techniques to prepare libraries and sequence TCR repertoires. Per donor, leukapheresis produced somewhere between about 0.8 and 9 billion PBMCs. General findings and caveats noted by the study authors: About 5% of naive CD4, more than 3% of naive CD8, roughly 2.5% of memory CD4, and approximately 0.4% of memory CD8 clonotypes were shared across a few donors. Naive subsets generally had larger estimated clonotype richness than memory subsets. The genetic and exposure-history diversity represented was limited by the small number of donors. Only blood was sampled, and tissue TCR repertoires likely differ from those in blood. Clonotypes shared by all four sorted-subset donors showed higher generation probabilities than non-shared clonotypes. Pairwise subsampling led to the expectation that sequencing depth would affect the degree of clonotype sharing among donors. Rarefaction of sorted-subset datasets indicated incomplete sequencing despite the large sequencing depth.

This clone has a single count. Its antigen is currently not known. No base-level quality is on record; no much larger clone is a single base apart. CDR1 is given as KGHSH and CDR2 as LQKENI, both from the germline V gene. At the junction V is shortened by 3 bases and J by 2 bases, with 14 bases in between. The CDR3 measures 15 amino acids from cysteine to phenylalanine. The DNA shown is the 45-base CDR3, in frame from base 1. Using the deep immunoSEQ assay, TCR CDR3 regions were amplified from genomic DNA by multiplex PCR. For each cell subset, the extracted genomic DNA was distributed evenly across all wells of several immunoSEQ 96-well plates, and each plate served as one replicate. Each replicate PCR for sorted subsets received about 0.2 ug genomic DNA, equal to tens of thousands of T cell genomes. Purified libraries were measured with a Qubit 3.0 fluorometer, size-checked on a Bioanalyzer 2100, and measured again with the KAPA Library Quantification kit. Every immunoSEQ 96-well plate was sequenced on a dedicated single-read 150-cycle Illumina NextSeq 550 flow cell. Turning to the authors' computational methods: Because the immunoSEQ output included only junctional sequences and no quality scores, the filtering could not be the same as the filtering used for full-length reads. Sequences were annotated with PyIR, a Python wrapper for IgBLAST v1.9, using IMGT germline references to assign V/J genes and CDR3. Any read was removed if the V/J assignment was weak (E-value above 1e-6), the CDR3 was missing, or the read contained stop codons, out-of-frame junctions, or ambiguous translated residues. V3J clonotypes were defined as sequences sharing the same inferred V gene, J gene, and CDR3 amino acid sequence. The percentage overlap between two repertoires was calculated by dividing the number of shared unique clonotypes by the size of the smaller repertoire. Repertoire richness was assessed with RTK rarefaction, the Chao1 estimator, and Recon v2.1 estimates of unobserved clonotypes. OLGA was used to compute generation probabilities for all TCRbeta clonotypes that the gDNA method yielded from a few donors. This is the immuneACCESS table as TCRdb keeps it, with only in-frame sequences that have V and J called. A part of the clones is gone; compared with another copy, unresolved V genes explain less than half, and the rest is unexplained. Clonal size and the V and J genes are those of that table, whereas D and trimming came from the DNA. The sample table holds about 2 million clones, of which approximately 95% were seen once. The ten largest clonotypes hold more than 0.1% of the sample.

Healthy HIV-negative adults with no recently reported acute infections or vaccinations were included as donors. All donors were Caucasian adults living in Nashville, Tennessee, USA. CD4+ T cells were enriched through magnetic negative selection, after which naive cells were positively selected on CD45RA and the remaining negative fraction served as the memory subset. Blood was collected by leukapheresis, and PBMCs were isolated by Ficoll-Histopaque density gradient centrifugation and then cryopreserved in liquid nitrogen vapor phase. Purity and quantity of every magnetically sorted T cell population were checked by analytical flow cytometry. From each sorted fraction, genomic DNA was isolated and quantified by UV absorbance on a Nanodrop 2000c.

Material: naive CD4+ T cells sorted from blood. This specimen's cell subset or site label, per the study, means: CD45RA+ positively selected. This sequence originates from a man younger than 35 in good health. The rearranged chain carries TRBV18 and TRBJ2-7; no D segment can be confidently identified. The bases read TGTGCCAGCTCACCCGTGGCCTCCACAACCTACGAGCAGTACTTC. Its translation is CASSPVASTTYEQYF.